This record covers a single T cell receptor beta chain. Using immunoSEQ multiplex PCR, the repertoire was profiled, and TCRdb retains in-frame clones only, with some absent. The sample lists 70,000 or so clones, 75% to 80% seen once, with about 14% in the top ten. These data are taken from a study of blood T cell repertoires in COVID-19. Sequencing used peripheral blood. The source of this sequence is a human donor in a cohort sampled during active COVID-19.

The DNA for the CDR3 is TGTGCCAGCAGTCTCAACCCCACAGGGTTTAATGAGCAGTTCTTC. It codes for CASSLNPTGFNEQFF. The chain has TRBV27 and TRBJ2-1, with D possibly matching TRBD1 (6 bases). V was shortened by 5 bases and J by 7 bases, with 18 bases between the two germline ends. Germline-derived CDR1 and CDR2 are MNHEY and SMNVEV (reference sequence). This CDR3 spans 15 amino acids.